This TCR beta chain appears in the sequencing data of a study of blood T cell repertoires in COVID-19. Overall study context: Sites in the United States, Italy and Spain provided acute and convalescent COVID-19 samples. T cells, B-cell-depleted T cells, or PBMCs provided the cDNA or gDNA that served as material.

In the original processing: Estimation of nucleated cell counts relied on the amplification of reference gene primers. The data were produced by immunoSEQ multiplex PCR, yet TCRdb's version contains in-frame clones alone and is incomplete. V and J calls and clone size are those listed in that table; D and trimming were worked out from the DNA. The data hold around 150,000 clones, with approximately 95% observed a single time. V gave up 6 bases and J gave up 4 bases; unmatched junction bases: 9. The CDR3 has 15 amino acids. CDR1 and CDR2 from the germline V gene are SNHLY and FYNNEI. Sequenced input: peripheral blood. The genes are TRBV2 and TRBJ1-5; 7 positions match TRBD1. The clonotype was recovered from a woman between 45 and 65 years old with acute or convalescent COVID-19. In DNA form, the CDR3 reads TGTGCCAGCAGACCGGACAGGTTAGGGAATCAGCCCCAGCATTTT. Residues: CASRPDRLGNQPQHF.